The 7 T cell receptor beta chains in this list originate from one sample, sequenced in a study of shared T cell receptors in the human thymus. The method was immunoSEQ multiplex PCR; TCRdb's version includes in-frame clones alone and lacks a portion of them. This sample yields approximately 400,000 clones, of which 95% are seen a single time; approximately 0.02% belongs to the top ten. The sample consisted of thymocytes. These receptors all stem from a human donor.

The chain uses TRBV7-3 and TRBJ2-3; TRBD1 aligns across 8 bases. The CDR3 totals 18 residues. The germline V gene has CDR1 SGHTA and CDR2 FQGTGA. Trimming took 5 bases from V and 0 from J; bases not matched to a gene: 13. CDR3 region: CASSPKETGVGSTDTQYF. The DNA of the CDR3 is TGTGCCAGCAGCCCTAAGGAGACAGGGGTCGGGAGCACAGATACGCAGTATTTT.

The J gene is TRBJ1-1, the V gene TRBV18; D remains unclear. Germline V CDR1 and CDR2: KGHSH, LQKENI. V lost 3 bases and J lost 0, with 14 bases in between. CDR3 length: 16 residues. CDR3 amino acids: CASSPGEGPLNTEAFF. The CDR3 DNA sequence: TGTGCCAGCTCACCTGGGGAAGGCCCCTTGAACACTGAAGCTTTCTTT.

This clone has only one observation. This chain connects TRBV14 to TRBJ2-1; 7 positions match TRBD2. Germline V gives CDR1 SGHDN, CDR2 FVKESK. The CDR3 is 16 amino acids. Trimming cost V 3 bases and J 2 bases; bases outside gene matches: 7. CDR3 loop: CASSQGLRFAYNEQFF. The CDR3 DNA sequence: TGTGCCAGCAGCCAGGGACTAAGATTTGCCTACAATGAGCAGTTCTTC.

Only a few counts were recorded for this clone. The rearrangement links TRBV14 to TRBJ2-1; 9 positions agree with TRBD2. The V and J ends lost 3 bases and 6 bases, in that order; junction bases with no gene match: 3. CDR1 and CDR2 from the germline V gene are SGHDN and FVKESK. This CDR3 region has 14 residues. The CDR3: CASSQGGRANEQFF. The CDR3, as DNA: TGTGCCAGCAGCCAGGGCGGGAGGGCCAATGAGCAGTTCTTC.

With respect to this clone: One end of the junction is discordant with germline, which a read error may explain. This sequence joins TRBV7-2 and TRBJ2-7; 13 bases map to TRBD2. CDR1 and CDR2 from the germline V gene are SGHTA and FQGNSA. The CDR3 has 15 amino acids. The chain's CDR3 is CASSGTGTSGVPLDF. The CDR3 DNA is TGTGCCAGCAGCGGAACCGGGACTAGCGGGGTTCCTCTGGACTTC.

This chain connects TRBV5-8 to TRBJ2-2, with 13 bases aligning to TRBD2. The CDR3 runs 17 residues. CDR1 SGHTS and CDR2 YDEGEE come from the germline V gene. With V trimmed by 4 bases and J by 5 bases, 8 bases remained unmatched. CDR3 amino acids: CASSLPGLAGRTGELFF. The CDR3 nucleotides are TGTGCCAGCAGCCTACCGGGACTAGCGGGAAGAACCGGGGAGCTGTTTTTT.

This clone has only one observation. J is TRBJ2-7 and V is TRBV6-4, with a weak D call TRBD2 (6 bases). The CDR3 has 14 amino acids. With 6 bases removed from V and 4 bases from J, the gap between germline ends came to 16 bases. Per the germline V gene, CDR1 is MRHNA and CDR2 is SNTAGT. The CDR3, as DNA: TGTGCCAGCAGGACACGCGGGATGCCGTACGAGCAGTACTTC. Encoded protein: CASRTRGMPYEQYF.